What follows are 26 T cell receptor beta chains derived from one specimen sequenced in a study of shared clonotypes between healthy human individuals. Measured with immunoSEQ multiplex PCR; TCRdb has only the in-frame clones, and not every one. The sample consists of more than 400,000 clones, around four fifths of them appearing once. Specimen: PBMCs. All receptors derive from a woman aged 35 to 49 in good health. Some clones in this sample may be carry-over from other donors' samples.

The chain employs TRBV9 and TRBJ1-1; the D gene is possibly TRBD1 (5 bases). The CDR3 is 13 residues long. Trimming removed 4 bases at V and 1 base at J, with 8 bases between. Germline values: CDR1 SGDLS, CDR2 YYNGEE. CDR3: CASSSDKNTEAFF. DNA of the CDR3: TGTGCCAGCAGCTCGGACAAGAACACTGAAGCTTTCTTT.

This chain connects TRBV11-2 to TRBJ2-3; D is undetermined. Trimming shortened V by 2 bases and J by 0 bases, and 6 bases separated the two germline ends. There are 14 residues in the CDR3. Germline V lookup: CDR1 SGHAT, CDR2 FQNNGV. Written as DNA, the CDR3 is TGTGCCAGCAGCTTATTGACGAGCACAGATACGCAGTATTTT. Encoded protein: CASSLLTSTDTQYF.

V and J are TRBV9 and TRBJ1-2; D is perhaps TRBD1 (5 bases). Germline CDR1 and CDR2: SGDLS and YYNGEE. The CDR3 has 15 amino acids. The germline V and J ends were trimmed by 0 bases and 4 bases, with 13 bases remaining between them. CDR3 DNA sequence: TGTGCCAGCAGCGTAGTACCAGGGTACGGCTATGGCTACACCTTC. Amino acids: CASSVVPGYGYGYTF.

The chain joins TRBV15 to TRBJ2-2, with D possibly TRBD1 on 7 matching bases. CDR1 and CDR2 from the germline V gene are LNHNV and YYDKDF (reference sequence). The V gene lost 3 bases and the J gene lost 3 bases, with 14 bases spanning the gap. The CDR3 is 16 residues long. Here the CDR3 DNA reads TGTGCCACCAGCAGTCGCCCCAGGGGGGACACCGGGGAGCTGTTTTTT. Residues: CATSSRPRGDTGELFF.

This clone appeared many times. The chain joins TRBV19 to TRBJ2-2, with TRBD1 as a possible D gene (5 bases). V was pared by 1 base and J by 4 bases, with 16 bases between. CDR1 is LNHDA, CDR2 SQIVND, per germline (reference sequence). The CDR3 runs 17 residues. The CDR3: CASSIVGTGFSTGELFF. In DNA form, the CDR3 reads TGTGCCAGTAGTATAGTAGGCACAGGCTTTAGCACCGGGGAGCTGTTTTTT.

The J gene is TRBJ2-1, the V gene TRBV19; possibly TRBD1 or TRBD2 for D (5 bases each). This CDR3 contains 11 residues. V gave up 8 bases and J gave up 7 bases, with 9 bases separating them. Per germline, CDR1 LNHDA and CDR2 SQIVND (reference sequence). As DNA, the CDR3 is TGTGCCAGTCGGGGCAGGAATGAGCAGTTCTTC. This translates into CASRGRNEQFF. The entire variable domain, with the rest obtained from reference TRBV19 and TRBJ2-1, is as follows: DGGITQSPKYLFRKEGQNVTLSCEQNLNHDAMYWYRQDPGQGLRLIYYSQIVNDFQKGDIAEGYSVSREKKESFPLTVTSAQKNPTAFYLCASRGRNEQFFGPGTRLTVL.

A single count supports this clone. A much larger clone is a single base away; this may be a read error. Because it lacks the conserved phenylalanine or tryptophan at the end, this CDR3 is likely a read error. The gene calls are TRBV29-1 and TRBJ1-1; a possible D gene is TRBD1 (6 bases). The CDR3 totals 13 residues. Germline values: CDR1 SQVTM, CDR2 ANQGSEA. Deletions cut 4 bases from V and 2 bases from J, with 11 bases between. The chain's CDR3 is CSVATGRNTEAFL. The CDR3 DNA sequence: TGCAGCGTTGCTACAGGGCGTAACACTGAAGCTTTCCTT.

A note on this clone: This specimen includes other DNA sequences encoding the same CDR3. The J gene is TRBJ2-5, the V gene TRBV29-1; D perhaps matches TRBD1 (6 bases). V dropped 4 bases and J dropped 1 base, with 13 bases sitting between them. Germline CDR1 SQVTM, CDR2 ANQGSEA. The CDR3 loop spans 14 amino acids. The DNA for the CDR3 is TGCAGCGTTGGGGGGCAGGGGTCCCAAGAGACCCAGTACTTC. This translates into CSVGGQGSQETQYF.

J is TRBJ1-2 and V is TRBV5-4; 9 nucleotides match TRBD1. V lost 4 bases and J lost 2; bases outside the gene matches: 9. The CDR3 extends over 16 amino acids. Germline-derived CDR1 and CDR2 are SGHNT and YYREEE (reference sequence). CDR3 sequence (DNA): TGTGCCAGCAGCGATTTGGGACAGGGATTGAACTATGGCTACACCTTC. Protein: CASSDLGQGLNYGYTF. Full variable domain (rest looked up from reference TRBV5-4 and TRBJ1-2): ETGVTQSPTHLIKTRGQQVTLRCSSQSGHNTVSWYQQALGQGPQFIFQYYREEENGRGNFPPRFSGLQFPNYSSELNVNALELDDSALYLCASSDLGQGLNYGYTFGSGTRLTVV.

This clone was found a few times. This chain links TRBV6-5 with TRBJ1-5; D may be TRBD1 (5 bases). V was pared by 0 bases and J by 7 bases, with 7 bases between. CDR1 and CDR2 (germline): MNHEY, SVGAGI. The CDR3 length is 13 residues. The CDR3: CASSYSGEQPQHF. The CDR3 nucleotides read TGTGCCAGCAGTTACTCGGGGGAGCAGCCCCAGCATTTT.

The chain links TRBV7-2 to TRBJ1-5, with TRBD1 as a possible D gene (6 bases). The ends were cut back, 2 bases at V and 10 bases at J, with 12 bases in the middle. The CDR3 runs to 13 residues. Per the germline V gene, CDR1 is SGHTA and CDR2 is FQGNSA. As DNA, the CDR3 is TGTGCCAGCAGCTTAATCGACAGGAGTCCCCAGCATTTT. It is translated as CASSLIDRSPQHF.

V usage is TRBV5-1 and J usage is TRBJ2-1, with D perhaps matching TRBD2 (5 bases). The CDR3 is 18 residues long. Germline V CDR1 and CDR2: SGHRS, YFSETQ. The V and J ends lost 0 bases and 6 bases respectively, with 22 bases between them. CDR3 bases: TGCGCCAGCAGCTTGGTAGTACTTTCCCTAGTAGCGATCAATGAGCAGTTCTTC. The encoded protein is CASSLVVLSLVAINEQFF.

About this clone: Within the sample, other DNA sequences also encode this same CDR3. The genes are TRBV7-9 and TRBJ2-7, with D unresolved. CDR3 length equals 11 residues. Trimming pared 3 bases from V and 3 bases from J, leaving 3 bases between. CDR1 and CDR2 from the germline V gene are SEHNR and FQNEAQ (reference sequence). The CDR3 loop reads CASSLSYEQYF. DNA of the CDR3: TGTGCCAGCAGCTTGAGCTACGAGCAGTACTTC.

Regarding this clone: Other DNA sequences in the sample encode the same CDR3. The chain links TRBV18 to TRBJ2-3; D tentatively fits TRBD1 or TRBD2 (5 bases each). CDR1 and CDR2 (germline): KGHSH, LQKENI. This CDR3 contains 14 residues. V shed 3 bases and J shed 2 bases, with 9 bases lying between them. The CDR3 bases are TGTGCCAGCTCACCGTCGGGGCCCACAGATACGCAGTATTTT. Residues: CASSPSGPTDTQYF.

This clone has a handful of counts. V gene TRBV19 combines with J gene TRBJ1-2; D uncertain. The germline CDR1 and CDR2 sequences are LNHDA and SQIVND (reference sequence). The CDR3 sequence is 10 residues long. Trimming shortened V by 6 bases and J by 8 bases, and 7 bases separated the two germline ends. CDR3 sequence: CASRRRGYTF. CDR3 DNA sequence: TGTGCCAGTAGAAGGCGAGGCTACACCTTC.

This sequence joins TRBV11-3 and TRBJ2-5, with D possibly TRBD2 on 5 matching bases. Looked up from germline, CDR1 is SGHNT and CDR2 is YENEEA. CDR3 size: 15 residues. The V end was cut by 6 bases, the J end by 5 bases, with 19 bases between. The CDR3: CASSPGVGRGETQYF. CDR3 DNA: TGTGCCAGCAGTCCAGGAGTGGGTCGAGGGGAGACCCAGTACTTC.

In DNA form, the CDR3 reads TGTGCCAGCAGCCAAGGGCTTGAGCCCCAGCATTTT. Its translation is CASSQGLEPQHF. The chain is built from TRBV4-2 and TRBJ1-5; D uncertain. CDR1 LGHNA and CDR2 YNFKEQ come from the germline V gene. The CDR3 contains 12 residues. V lost 1 base and J 8 bases, leaving 6 bases between the germline ends.

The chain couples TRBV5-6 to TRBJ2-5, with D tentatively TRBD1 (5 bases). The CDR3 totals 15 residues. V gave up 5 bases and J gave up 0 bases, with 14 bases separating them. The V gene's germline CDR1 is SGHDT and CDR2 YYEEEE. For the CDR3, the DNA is TGTGCCAGCAGACCCCTGACAGCGAACCAAGAGACCCAGTACTTC. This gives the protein CASRPLTANQETQYF.

The CDR3 DNA is TGTGCCAGTAGTGGATACAGGGGGGTATACAATGAGCAGTTCTTC. Protein product: CASSGYRGVYNEQFF. This rearrangement joins TRBV19 to TRBJ2-1; 8 positions match TRBD1. From germline, CDR1 is LNHDA and CDR2 SQIVND (reference sequence). V lost 5 bases to trimming and J lost 4 bases; unmatched junction nucleotides: 7. The CDR3 is made up of 15 amino acids.

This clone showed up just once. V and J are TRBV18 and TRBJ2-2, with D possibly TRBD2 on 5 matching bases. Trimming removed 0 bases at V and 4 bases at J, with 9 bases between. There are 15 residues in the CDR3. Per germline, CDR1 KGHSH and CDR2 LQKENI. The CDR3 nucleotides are TGTGCCAGCTCACCACCGGCGGGTGTCACCGGGGAGCTGTTTTTT. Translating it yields CASSPPAGVTGELFF.

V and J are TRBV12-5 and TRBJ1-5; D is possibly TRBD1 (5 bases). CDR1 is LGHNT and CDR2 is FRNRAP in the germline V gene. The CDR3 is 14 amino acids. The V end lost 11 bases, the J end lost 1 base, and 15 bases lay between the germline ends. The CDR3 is CAGDWRRSNQPQHF. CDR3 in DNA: TGTGCTGGGGACTGGCGGCGAAGCAATCAGCCCCAGCATTTT.

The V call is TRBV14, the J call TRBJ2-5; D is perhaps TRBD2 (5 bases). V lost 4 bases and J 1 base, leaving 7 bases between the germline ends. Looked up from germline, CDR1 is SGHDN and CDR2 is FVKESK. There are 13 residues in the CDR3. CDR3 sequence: CASSRGLQETQYF. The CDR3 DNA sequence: TGTGCCAGCAGCCGAGGACTCCAAGAGACCCAGTACTTC.

The CDR3 here is CSVSRRNNEQFF. The DNA of the CDR3 is TGCAGCGTTTCAAGACGGAACAATGAGCAGTTCTTC. The rearrangement links TRBV29-1 to TRBJ2-1, with unresolved D. Germline V gene data show CDR1 as SQVTM and CDR2 as ANQGSEA. The germline V and J ends were trimmed by 5 bases and 5 bases, with 10 bases remaining between them. The CDR3 runs to 12 residues.

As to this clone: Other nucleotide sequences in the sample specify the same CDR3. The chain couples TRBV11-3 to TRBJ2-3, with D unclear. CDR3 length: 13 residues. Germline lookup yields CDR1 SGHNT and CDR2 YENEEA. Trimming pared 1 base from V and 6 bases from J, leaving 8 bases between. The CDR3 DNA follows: TGTGCCAGCAGCTTAGGCACTCTCGATACGCAGTATTTT. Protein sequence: CASSLGTLDTQYF.

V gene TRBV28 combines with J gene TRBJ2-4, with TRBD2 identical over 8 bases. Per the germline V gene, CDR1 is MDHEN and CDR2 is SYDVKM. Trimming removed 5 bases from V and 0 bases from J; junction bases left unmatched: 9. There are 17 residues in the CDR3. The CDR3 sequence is CASSPLLAELAKNIQYF. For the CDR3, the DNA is TGTGCCAGCAGTCCATTACTAGCGGAGTTAGCCAAAAACATTCAGTACTTC.

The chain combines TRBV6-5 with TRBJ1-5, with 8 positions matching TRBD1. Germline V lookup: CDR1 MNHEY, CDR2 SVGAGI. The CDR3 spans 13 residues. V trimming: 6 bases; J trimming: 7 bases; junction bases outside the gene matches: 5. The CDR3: CASRPDRDQPQHF. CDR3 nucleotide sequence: TGTGCCAGCAGGCCGGACAGGGACCAGCCCCAGCATTTT.